The 20 T cell receptor beta chains listed next were all sequenced from one sample in a study of breast tumors, draining lymph nodes, adjacent tissues. Samples came from axillary lymph nodes draining the breast cancer. Using its own MiXCR run on the multiplex PCR reads, TCRdb lists one record per CDR3 protein. This sample has about 270,000 distinct CDR3 sequences, with about 30% found just once. Sequenced input: axillary lymph node tissue. These receptors all come from a female donor with breast cancer. Some clones in this sample may be carry-over from other donors' samples.

This clonotype was counted many times. This sequence joins TRBV19 and TRBJ2-1; D remains unclear. The V end lost 5 bases, the J end lost 6 bases, and 8 bases lay between the germline ends. The CDR3 has 12 amino acids. Germline CDR1 reads LNHDA; CDR2 reads SQIVND (reference sequence). CDR3 nucleotides: TGTGCCAGTAGTTCATGGGGCAATGAGCAGTTCTTC. Its translation: CASSSWGNEQFF.

This clonotype showed up just a few times. A read error may account for a junction end that differs from germline. The CDR3 spells CASSFSVGTEAFF. CDR3 coding DNA: TGTGCTAGCAGCTTTTCCGTAGGCACTGAAGCTTTCTTT. This rearrangement joins TRBV7-7 to TRBJ1-1; D call uncertain. Germline V lookup: CDR1 SSHAT, CDR2 FNYEAQ (reference sequence). The CDR3 is made up of 13 amino acids.

The table lists this clonotype with many counts. In DNA, the CDR3 is TGTGCCAGCAGCCAACAGGGAGGGTACATTCAGTACTTC. As protein: CASSQQGGYIQYF. V usage is TRBV14 and J usage is TRBJ2-4; TRBD2 agrees at 7 bases. CDR1 and CDR2 (germline): SGHDN, FVKESK. The CDR3 consists of 13 residues. Trimming at V came to 2 bases and at J to 8 bases, leaving 3 bases not matched to a gene.

Note on this clonotype: A read error may be the cause here, since a much bigger clone is one base away. The V gene is TRBV19, the J gene TRBJ1-6; no firm D call. The CDR3 extends over 17 amino acids. CDR1 LNHDA and CDR2 SQIVND come from the germline V gene (reference sequence). The CDR3 nucleotides read TGTGCCAGTAGTATAAGGCAGACGAGGGCCTATAATTCACCCCTCCCCTTT. Protein product: CASSIRQTRAYNSPLPF.

The chain employs TRBV6-4 and TRBJ2-4; tentative D call: TRBD2 (5 bases). The CDR3 contains 16 residues. Germline V gene data show CDR1 as MRHNA and CDR2 as SNTAGT. The V gene lost 2 bases and the J gene lost 1 base, with 12 bases spanning the gap. CDR3: CASSDPGLLAKNIQYF. CDR3 nucleotides: TGTGCCAGCAGTGACCCAGGACTTCTGGCCAAAAACATTCAGTACTTC.

About this clonotype: Since a much larger clone is just one base distant, this may be a read error. This chain links TRBV4-1 with TRBJ2-2; a weak D match, TRBD2 (6 bases). The CDR3 has 16 amino acids. Trimming pared 1 base from V and 0 bases from J, leaving 9 bases between. Germline V gene data show CDR1 as MGHRA and CDR2 as YSYEKL. DNA of the CDR3: TGCGCCAGCAGCCAAGTAACGGGGGCGAACACCGGGGAGCTGTTTTTT. Its protein product is CASSQVTGANTGELFF.

Regarding this clonotype: The CDR3 ends on some other residue instead of the conserved phenylalanine or tryptophan, so this is likely a read error. J is TRBJ2-5 and V is TRBV7-7, with 7 bases aligning to TRBD1. CDR1 SSHAT and CDR2 FNYEAQ come from the germline V gene (reference sequence). The CDR3 has 14 residues. This CDR3 is CASSLTGTQETQYL. The DNA for the CDR3 is TGTGCTAGCAGCTTGACAGGGACACAAGAGACCCAGTACCTC.

Ten or more counts support this clonotype. The genes are TRBV4-3 and TRBJ1-3, with D unclear. V was pared by 0 bases and J by 1 base, with 7 bases between. Germline loops: CDR1 LGHNA, CDR2 YSLEER. The CDR3 runs to 15 residues. For the CDR3, the DNA is TGCGCCAGCAGCCAAGATTTAGGGTCTGGAAACACCATATATTTT. Translation gives CASSQDLGSGNTIYF.

As for this clonotype: A read error is possible here, since a much larger clone lies one base away. This chain joins TRBV9 and TRBJ1-4, with D possibly being TRBD1 (5 bases). This CDR3 region has 16 residues. CDR1 is SGDLS, CDR2 YYNGEE, per germline. CDR3 nucleotide sequence: TGTGCCAGCAGCGTAGGGGCCCCTGGGACTAATGAAACACTGTTTTTT. This gives the protein CASSVGAPGTNETLFF.

The chain uses TRBV20-1 and TRBJ2-3, with 15 bases aligning to TRBD2. The CDR3 extends over 15 amino acids. V dropped 4 bases and J dropped 11; count of bases not matched to a gene: 10. The germline V gene encodes CDR1 DFQATT and CDR2 SNEGSKA (reference sequence). The CDR3 DNA reads as TGCAGTGCTAAGGGACTAGCGGGAGGAAACAATGAGCAGTATTTT. Translated: CSAKGLAGGNNEQYF.

With regard to this clonotype: A clone one base away is much larger, so this may be a read error. The J gene is TRBJ1-2, the V gene TRBV6-6; D may be TRBD1 (5 bases). V lost 11 bases and J 5 bases, leaving 12 bases between the germline ends. Germline assignment: CDR1 MNHNY and CDR2 SVGAGI (reference sequence). The CDR3 has 11 residues. The CDR3: CAGQGGYGYTF. In DNA, the CDR3 is TGTGCCGGCCAGGGTGGGTATGGCTACACCTTC.

The chain recombines TRBV2 with TRBJ2-3, with D possibly called TRBD1 or TRBD2 (5 bases each). The V gene's germline CDR1 is SNHLY and CDR2 FYNNEI. There are 15 residues in the CDR3. V lost 2 bases and J 3 bases, leaving 12 bases between the germline ends. The CDR3 region is CASSETVGGTDTQYF. CDR3 DNA sequence: TGTGCCAGCAGTGAAACGGTTGGGGGAACAGATACGCAGTATTTT. Drawing the rest from reference TRBV2 and TRBJ2-3, the complete variable domain is EPEVTQTPSHQVTQMGQEVILRCVPISNHLYFYWYRQILGQKVEFLVSFYNNEISEKSEIFDDQFSVERPDGSNFTLKIRSTKLEDSAMYFCASSETVGGTDTQYFGPGTRLTVL.

The gene calls are TRBV2 and TRBJ2-5; possibly TRBD1 for D (6 bases). The CDR3 loop spans 12 amino acids. Germline V gene data show CDR1 as SNHLY and CDR2 as FYNNEI. CDR3 in DNA: TGTGCTGAATACAGGGAATCGGAGACCCAGTACTTC. It encodes CAEYRESETQYF.

The V call is TRBV4-1, the J call TRBJ2-3; possibly TRBD1 or TRBD2 for D (6 bases each). CDR1 MGHRA and CDR2 YSYEKL come from the germline V gene. Trimming stripped 0 bases from V and 1 base from J, with 11 bases between. The CDR3 spans 16 residues. The CDR3 DNA follows: TGCGCCAGCAGCCAAGAAGGGGGGCAGCGCACAGATACGCAGTATTTT. Translating gives CASSQEGGQRTDTQYF.

This clonotype was seen repeatedly, ten times or more. The genes are TRBV20-1 and TRBJ2-7, with D tentatively TRBD2 (6 bases). Trimming removed 7 bases from V and 2 bases from J, with 18 bases in between. The CDR3 spans 14 residues. CDR1 and CDR2 (germline): DFQATT, SNEGSKA (reference sequence). CDR3 in amino acids: CSGTTGTEPYEQYF. The CDR3 DNA sequence: TGCAGTGGGACAACCGGGACTGAGCCCTACGAGCAGTACTTC.

A remark on this clonotype: A read error may produce the germline difference seen at one junction end. The chain is built from TRBV24-1 and TRBJ2-3; TRBD2 matches at 12 bases. Germline V gene data show CDR1 as KGHDR and CDR2 as SFDVKD. The CDR3 is 15 residues long. The CDR3 DNA reads as TGTGCCACCGGGACTAGCGGGTCTAGCACAGATGCGCAGTATTTT. It yields the protein CATGTSGSSTDAQYF.

This clonotype was recorded many times. V and J are TRBV20-1 and TRBJ2-7, with D perhaps matching TRBD2 (5 bases). Germline V lookup: CDR1 DFQATT, CDR2 SNEGSKA (reference sequence). Trimming pared 4 bases from V and 6 bases from J, leaving 10 bases between. The CDR3 loop spans 11 amino acids. This CDR3 reads CSATTSFEQYF. The CDR3 DNA is TGCAGTGCTACAACTAGTTTCGAGCAGTACTTC.

This clonotype has more than one count but fewer than ten. The V and J genes are TRBV20-1 and TRBJ1-1; TRBD1 matches 10 bases. The junction had 11 bases not matched to a gene; V was cut back by 5 bases and J by 5 bases. CDR3 size: 15 residues. Germline CDR1 reads DFQATT; CDR2 reads SNEGSKA (reference sequence). In DNA, the CDR3 is TGCAGTGCTGCGACGTGGGGGACAGGGGAAACTGAAGCTTTCTTT. Residues: CSAATWGTGETEAFF.

This clonotype showed up many times. The chain is built from TRBV25-1 and TRBJ1-4, with a weak D call TRBD1 (6 bases). Trimming took 4 bases from V and 7 from J, leaving 10 bases between them. Germline CDR1 is MGHDK and CDR2 is SYGVNS. CDR3 length equals 13 residues. The CDR3 sequence: CASSGRQVEKLFF. CDR3 sequence (DNA): TGTGCCAGCAGTGGCCGACAGGTTGAAAAACTGTTTTTT.

This clonotype was picked up many times. CDR3 nucleotide sequence: TGTGCCAGTAGCAAACAGGGGGATAACTATGGCTACACCTTC. Translated, it gives CASSKQGDNYGYTF. V gene TRBV19 combines with J gene TRBJ1-2, with 8 bases aligning to TRBD1. J gave up 1 base and V 6 bases, and 4 bases lay outside the gene matches. This CDR3 region has 14 residues. Germline V gene lookup returns CDR1 LNHDA and CDR2 SQIVND (reference sequence).